This paragraph reports one TCR beta chain. This record belongs to a study of T cells after yellow fever vaccination. Germline V gives CDR1 SGHTA, CDR2 FQGNSA. V lost 6 bases and J lost 4; bases outside the gene matches: 9. The CDR3 contains 17 residues. Universal primer sites and UMIs were introduced during 5'RACE template-switching synthesis of TCR cDNA. MiXCR, applied by TCRdb to the 5' RACE reads, yields one record per CDR3 protein. The top ten hold 15% of the sample, which has hundreds of thousands of distinct CDR3 sequences, roughly 12% seen once. The sequence was obtained from a man aged 25-45 years who received the YFV17D yellow fever vaccine. The V and J genes are TRBV7-2 and TRBJ2-2; 12 nucleotides line up with TRBD2. Source: PBMCs, taken on the day of the yellow fever booster vaccination. The CDR3, as DNA: TGTGCCAGCAGACTTGGACTAGCGGGATTTTTCACCGGGGAGCTGTTTTTT. Translating gives CASRLGLAGFFTGELFF.